A selection of T cell receptor beta chains follows, all from one sample in a study of blood T cell repertoires in COVID-19. Sequencing used immunoSEQ multiplex PCR; TCRdb keeps in-frame clones, though not all of them. The sample lists approximately 110,000 clones; 65% to 90% were seen once. Sequencing used peripheral blood. The receptors originated from a man in his forties or fifties with acute or convalescent COVID-19. The CDR3 runs from the conserved cysteine through the conserved F or W. A D gene is named only where the DNA matches it firmly. Rows give clone size only sometimes, using once, few, many, or a class for an expanded clone.

D	size	V	J	DNA	CDR3
-	-	TRBV23-1	TRBJ2-1	TGCGCCAGCAGTCAACCTAAACAGGGCGGCTCCTACAATGAGCAGTTCTTC	CASSQPKQGGSYNEQFF
-	-	TRBV6-5	TRBJ2-7	TGTGCCAGCAGTTATTCAACAGGGAAATCCTACGAGCAGTACTTC	CASSYSTGKSYEQYF
TRBD2	-	TRBV5-1	TRBJ2-1	TGCGCCAGCAGCTTCAGGGGACTAGCGGAATTCTCCTACAATGAGCAGTTCTTC	CASSFRGLAEFSYNEQFF
TRBD1	once	TRBV5-1	TRBJ2-2	TGCGCCAGCAGCCCCCCGGACAGGGTAACCGGGGAGCTGTTTTTT	CASSPPDRVTGELFF
-	-	TRBV4-1	TRBJ2-7	TGCGCCAGCAGCCAACAGACAGGCTCCTACGAGCAGTACTTC	CASSQQTGSYEQYF
TRBD1	-	TRBV5-1	TRBJ2-7	TGCGCCAGCAGCACTGGGACCGACAGGGGCTACGAGCAGTACTTC	CASSTGTDRGYEQYF
TRBD2	once	TRBV5-4	TRBJ2-2	TGTGCCAGCAGCTTGGCTAGCGGGGGACCATGGGGCACCGGGGAGCTGTTTTTT	CASSLASGGPWGTGELFF
TRBD1	-	TRBV7-2	TRBJ2-6	TGTGCCAGCAGCCGCCGGACAGGGATCTCTGGGGCCAACGTCCTGACTTTC	CASSRRTGISGANVLTF
-	-	TRBV11-2	TRBJ2-5	TGTGCCAGCAGCTTAGATGATCGAGCTCCCACGCGGGAGACCCAGTACTTC	CASSLDDRAPTRETQYF
TRBD1	-	TRBV5-5	TRBJ2-1	TGTGCCAGCAGCCGGGACAGGGAGGATGAGCAGTTCTTC	CASSRDREDEQFF
-	-	TRBV6-4	TRBJ2-2	TGTGCCAGCAGTGACTCGGTGCAGGGATTAACCGGGGAGCTGTTTTTT	CASSDSVQGLTGELFF
-	-	TRBV3-1/TRBV3-2	TRBJ1-2	TGTGCCAGCAGCCAAACGGGGTCGGGCTACACCTTC	CASSQTGSGYTF
-	-	TRBV30	TRBJ2-1	TGTGCCTGGAGCGGCCAGCGGTACAATGAGCAGTTCTTC	CAWSGQRYNEQFF
-	-	TRBV9	TRBJ2-7	TGTGCCAGCAGTGCCGGTTATCACTCCTACGAGCAGTACTTC	CASSAGYHSYEQYF
TRBD1	-	TRBV6-6	TRBJ2-1	TGTGCCAGCAGTTACGGGGACAGGGAGTCCAATGAGCAGTTCTTC	CASSYGDRESNEQFF
-	-	TRBV6-5	TRBJ1-1	TGTGCCAGCAGTTTCTCAGGGGCTAACACTGAAGCTTTCTTT	CASSFSGANTEAFF
TRBD1	-	TRBV27	TRBJ1-6	TGTGCCAGCAGTTTATCGATGTCTCCTGGGACAGGGGGCCATAATTCACCCCTCCACTTT	CASSLSMSPGTGGHNSPLHF
TRBD1	-	TRBV5-4	TRBJ1-4	TGTGCCAGCAGCCCCGGACAGGGCACAACTAATGAAAAACTGTTTTTT	CASSPGQGTTNEKLFF
-	few	TRBV7-9	TRBJ2-7	TGTGCCAGCAGCTCGATCACAGGGAAGGACGAGCAGTACTTC	CASSSITGKDEQYF
-	-	TRBV11-2	TRBJ2-7	TGTGCCAGCAGCTTAGAGGACACAATCTCCTACGAGCAGTACTTC	CASSLEDTISYEQYF
TRBD2	-	TRBV7-9	TRBJ2-3	TGTGCCAGCAGCCTAGGACTAGCGGGAGCAGATACGCAGTATTTT	CASSLGLAGADTQYF
TRBD1	-	TRBV9	TRBJ1-6	TGTGCCAGCAGCGTAGCCGGACAGGGTAATTCACCCCTCCACTTT	CASSVAGQGNSPLHF